A selection of T cell receptor beta chains follows, all from one sample in a study of blood T cell repertoires in COVID-19. Sequencing was performed with immunoSEQ multiplex PCR; in TCRdb, only in-frame clones are kept and a portion is missing. The data hold around 140,000 clones, with approximately 80% observed a single time. Specimen: PBMCs or T cells enriched from blood (not recorded which). Receptors were obtained from a woman between 45 and 65 years old who had recovered from COVID-19. CDR3s include the opening cysteine and the closing phenylalanine or tryptophan. Fields, in order: J gene, V gene, CDR3 protein.

TRBJ1-1 | TRBV5-1 | CASSVTGENTEAFF
TRBJ1-5 | TRBV11-2 | CASSLRQSNQPQHF
TRBJ2-5 | TRBV27 | CASSSDRARLETQYF
TRBJ2-1 | TRBV7-8 | CASSLGAGSSYNEQFF
TRBJ2-1 | TRBV7-9 | CASSLGLLAGGPRYNEQFF
TRBJ1-2 | TRBV18 | CASSPLRVVDGYTF
TRBJ2-2 | TRBV5-1 | CASSLDPGPGELFF
TRBJ1-2 | TRBV3-1/TRBV3-2 | CASSQVQASYGYTF
TRBJ2-7 | TRBV11-3 | CASSAGRHEQYF
TRBJ1-1 | TRBV19 | CASSIVGQGWGEAFF
TRBJ2-1 | TRBV28 | CASSRTGSGVANEQFF
TRBJ1-5 | TRBV29-1 | CSVDTGQGGQPQHF
TRBJ2-7 | TRBV3-1/TRBV3-2 | CASSGTDSSYEQYF
TRBJ2-7 | TRBV4-2 | CASSQAAGINEQYF
TRBJ2-7 | TRBV7-2 | CASSLDSLSYEQYF
TRBJ1-2 | TRBV5-1 | CAAREAPTNYGYTF
TRBJ1-6 | TRBV30 | CASTRDRLGSYNSPLHF
TRBJ2-7 | TRBV5-1 | CASSLAASGGNSYEQYF
TRBJ1-2 | TRBV29-1 | CSVEDRGYTF
TRBJ1-2 | TRBV7-2 | CASSPQGKANYGYTF
TRBJ1-1 | TRBV6-5 | CASKLLNTEAFF
TRBJ1-5 | TRBV19 | CASSIGSGNQPQHF
TRBJ2-2 | TRBV14 | CASSQRLVRLDTGELFF
TRBJ2-3 | TRBV10-3 | CAISESGRDRDTQYF
TRBJ1-4 | TRBV10-3 | CASSGGANEKLFF
TRBJ2-3 | TRBV3-1/TRBV3-2 | CASSPLGQSTDTQYF
TRBJ1-1 | TRBV10-3 | CAISQDRGDTEAFF
TRBJ1-2 | TRBV6-5 | CASSLDDQRGYTF
TRBJ1-2 | TRBV15 | CATSRGDRGYGYTF
TRBJ1-6 | TRBV5-1 | CASGKDRDYSPLHF
TRBJ1-4 | TRBV24-1 | CATAGGDEKLFF
TRBJ1-5 | TRBV4-1 | CASSQARGGNQPQHF
TRBJ2-7 | TRBV28 | CASSAYPQGQGRYEQYF
TRBJ1-1 | TRBV2 | CASSEGRGSTEAFF
TRBJ1-5 | TRBV19 | CASTGQEDQPQHF
TRBJ1-1 | TRBV28 | CASRTGEANTEAFF
TRBJ2-3 | TRBV6-1 | CASSEPGDLTDTQYF
TRBJ1-2 | TRBV28 | CASSPRYYRGLHYGYTF
TRBJ2-2 | TRBV5-1 | CASSFSTGELFF
TRBJ1-1 | TRBV28 | CASSLGGWNTEAFF
TRBJ2-3 | TRBV4-2 | CASSHRSPRQGWTDTQYF